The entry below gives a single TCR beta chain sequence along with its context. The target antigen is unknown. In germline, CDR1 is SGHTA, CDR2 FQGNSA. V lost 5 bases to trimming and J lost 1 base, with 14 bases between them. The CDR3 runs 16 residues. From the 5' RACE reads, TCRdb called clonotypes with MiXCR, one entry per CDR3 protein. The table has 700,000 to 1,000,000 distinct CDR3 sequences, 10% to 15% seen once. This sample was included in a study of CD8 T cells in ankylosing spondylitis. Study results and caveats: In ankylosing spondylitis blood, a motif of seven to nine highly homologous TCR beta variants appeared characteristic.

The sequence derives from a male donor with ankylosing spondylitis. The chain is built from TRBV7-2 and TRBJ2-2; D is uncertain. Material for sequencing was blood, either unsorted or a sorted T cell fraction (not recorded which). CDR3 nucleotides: TGTGCCAGCAGCCCTTGGGTGACGGTGAACACCGGGGAGCTGTTTTTT. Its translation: CASSPWVTVNTGELFF.